The next 6 T cell receptor beta chains were all read from a single sample in a study of molecular identifiers for immune sequencing clone quantification. TCRdb called the PCR reads again in MiXCR, with one record for every CDR3 protein. The data show about 500,000 distinct CDR3 sequences, about a quarter seen once. Sequenced input: naive CD8+ T cells from blood, with Jurkat cell RNA spiked in. The subset is: FACS-sorted CD8+CD4-CCR7+CD45RA+ naive T cells. These receptor sequences come from a human donor in good health. Some libraries in this study had Jurkat cell RNA spiked in.

This clonotype appeared many times. The chain joins TRBV28 to TRBJ1-1, with 11 bases matching TRBD1. Trimming removed 5 bases from V and 3 bases from J; junction bases left unmatched: 11. The CDR3 is 17 residues long. Germline CDR1 is MDHEN and CDR2 is SYDVKM. CDR3 amino acids: CASSPPDRGHLDTEAFF. The CDR3 DNA reads as TGTGCCAGCAGTCCACCGGACAGGGGGCATTTGGACACTGAAGCTTTCTTT.

This clonotype was seen a few times. The genes are TRBV11-3 and TRBJ2-7, with unresolved D. V was trimmed by 2 bases and J by 7 bases, leaving 9 bases between them. CDR3 length equals 12 residues. Germline CDR1 and CDR2: SGHNT and YENEEA. CDR3 protein: CASSLYGGEQYF. The CDR3 DNA reads as TGTGCCAGCAGCTTATACGGTGGGGAGCAGTACTTC.

The rearrangement uses TRBV30 and TRBJ1-1; no definite D call. Germline V CDR1 and CDR2: GTSNPN, SVGIG (reference sequence). The CDR3 is made up of 11 amino acids. Trimming cost V 4 bases and J 4 bases, with 7 bases left between them. This CDR3 reads CAWIWGTEAFF. CDR3 in DNA: TGTGCCTGGATCTGGGGCACTGAAGCTTTCTTT.

The gene calls are TRBV12-3 or TRBV12-4 and TRBJ2-3; D possibly uses TRBD1 or TRBD2 (6 bases each). V was pared by 8 bases and J by 1 base, with 13 bases between. The CDR3 runs to 14 residues. This CDR3 is CASQSEGGTDTQYF. DNA for the CDR3: TGTGCCAGCCAGTCGGAGGGGGGCACAGATACGCAGTATTTT.

This clonotype has a count of ten or more. The junction and the germline gene differ at one end; a read error may be behind it. This chain joins TRBV20-1 and TRBJ2-7; D might be TRBD1 (5 bases). There are 13 residues in the CDR3. CDR1 and CDR2 from the germline V gene are DFQATT and SNEGSKA (reference sequence). This CDR3 reads CSARDSSSYEQYF. DNA of the CDR3: TGCAGTGCAAGAGACAGTTCGTCCTACGAGCAGTACTTC.

In this sample, this clonotype turned up a few times. For the CDR3, the DNA is TGTGCCAGCACCGACAACGCGCTGGGAATGAACACTGAAGCTTTCTTT. Its protein is CASTDNALGMNTEAFF. J is TRBJ1-1 and V is TRBV7-2; D gene ambiguous. In germline, CDR1 is SGHTA, CDR2 FQGNSA. Trimming took 7 bases from V and 0 from J, leaving 18 bases between them. This CDR3 has 16 residues.